These 23 T cell receptor beta chains were all obtained from the same sample, sequenced in a study of OX40 agonist ivuxolimab in advanced cancers. Library preparation was by the immunoSEQ multiplex PCR assay. The clones in this table, taken by TCRdb from immuneACCESS, are in-frame only. Not every clone is retained; where verified, under half of the shortfall comes from an unresolved V gene, and the cause of the rest is unknown. A total of about 90,000 clones appear in this sample, 85% to 90% of them only once. The ten largest make up approximately 7.4% of the sample. Here the sequenced sample was CD4+ or CD8+ T cells sorted from blood, taken in a trial of the OX40 agonist ivuxolimab. The source of these receptors is an adult with an advanced solid tumor such as melanoma, head and neck, liver or kidney cancer.

The J gene is TRBJ2-3, the V gene TRBV5-5, with a weak D call TRBD2 (5 bases). Germline loops: CDR1 SGHKS, CDR2 YYEKEE (reference sequence). This CDR3 has 15 residues. V lost 2 bases and J lost 6, with 16 bases in between. The DNA of the CDR3 is TGTGCCAGCAGCTTAAAGCCTAGCCTCAGGGATACGCAGTATTTT. It encodes CASSLKPSLRDTQYF.

The chain uses TRBV6-5 and TRBJ1-5; 8 bases match TRBD1. V lost 1 base and J lost 6; bases outside the gene matches: 2. Germline values: CDR1 MNHEY, CDR2 SVGAGI. This CDR3 is built from 14 residues. The CDR3 is CASSYFQGAQPQHF. DNA for the CDR3: TGTGCCAGCAGTTACTTCCAGGGGGCTCAGCCCCAGCATTTT.

The chain joins TRBV5-6 to TRBJ2-7, with D perhaps TRBD2 (5 bases). Trimming removed 0 bases from V and 5 bases from J, with 15 bases in between. The CDR3 totals 15 residues. Germline V gene sequence: CDR1 SGHDT, CDR2 YYEEEE. The CDR3 DNA sequence: TGTGCCAGCAGCTTGGAGCCGAGAGGGTACCACGAGCAGTACTTC. Amino acid sequence: CASSLEPRGYHEQYF.

CDR3 in DNA: TGTGCCAGCAGATCAGGGTCAGGGTCCCAGTACTTC. Its protein is CASRSGSGSQYF. The rearrangement uses TRBV7-9 and TRBJ2-5; D is possibly TRBD1 (5 bases). Trimming left V 6 bases short and J 9 bases short, with 14 bases between. The CDR3 sequence is 12 residues long. Germline assignment: CDR1 SEHNR and CDR2 FQNEAQ (reference sequence).

This sequence joins TRBV30 and TRBJ2-2; 7 bases line up with TRBD2. Germline trimming cut 5 bases from V and 7 bases from J; bases unmatched to any gene: 13. Germline CDR1 reads GTSNPN; CDR2 reads SVGIG (reference sequence). The CDR3 length is 15 residues. As DNA, the CDR3 is TGTGCCTGGGCTGAAGCGGGACGTGATGGCGGGGAGCTGTTTTTT. This translates into CAWAEAGRDGGELFF.

This chain joins TRBV27 and TRBJ1-1, with TRBD1 matching 8 bases. V shed 5 bases, J shed 3 bases, and the junction held 2 bases outside the gene matches. Germline lookup yields CDR1 MNHEY and CDR2 SMNVEV (reference sequence). The CDR3 consists of 13 residues. CDR3 amino acids: CASSLTGDTEAFF. The CDR3 nucleotides are TGTGCCAGCAGTCTGACAGGGGACACTGAAGCTTTCTTT.

The chain uses TRBV5-8 and TRBJ1-1, with 7 bases matching TRBD1. From germline, CDR1 is SGHTS and CDR2 YDEGEE. The CDR3 loop spans 15 amino acids. Losses at the gene ends were 4 bases for V and 0 bases for J; bases not matched to a gene: 6. As DNA, the CDR3 is TGTGCCAGCAGCCCAAGGACAGGCGTGAACACTGAAGCTTTCTTT. Protein product: CASSPRTGVNTEAFF.

The chain couples TRBV9 to TRBJ1-1; no definite D call. The CDR3 sequence is 10 residues long. V was clipped by 3 bases and J by 8 bases, with 5 bases between them. The germline V gene has CDR1 SGDLS and CDR2 YYNGEE. CDR3 region: CASSGSEAFF. CDR3 in DNA: TGTGCCAGCAGCGGCAGCGAAGCTTTCTTT.

V and J are TRBV6-6 and TRBJ2-7, with 9 bases fitting TRBD2. J lost 5 bases, V lost 4 bases, and 9 bases had no gene match. This CDR3 region has 15 residues. Germline loops: CDR1 MNHNY, CDR2 SVGAGI (reference sequence). Written as DNA, the CDR3 is TGTGCCAGCAGTTTTAGCGGGAGTGGGCCGGACGAGCAGTACTTC. It translates to CASSFSGSGPDEQYF.

The gene calls are TRBV11-1 and TRBJ2-2, with D perhaps matching TRBD1 (7 bases). The CDR3 runs 17 residues. Trimming removed 4 bases at V and 4 bases at J, with 19 bases between. Germline loops: CDR1 SGHAT, CDR2 FQDESV (reference sequence). In DNA, the CDR3 is TGTGCCAGCAGCTCGGCAGGGGGGTATCGAGGCACCGGGGAGCTGTTTTTT. Its protein is CASSSAGGYRGTGELFF.

V gene TRBV6-4 combines with J gene TRBJ2-3; 10 bases map to TRBD2. This CDR3 comprises 18 residues. Germline V CDR1 and CDR2: MRHNA, SNTAGT. V shed 2 bases, J shed 1 base, and the junction held 9 bases outside the gene matches. The CDR3 coding sequence is TGTGCCAGCAGTGACGGCCCTAGCGGGAGTTGGGGCACAGATACGCAGTATTTT. This sequence encodes CASSDGPSGSWGTDTQYF.

The chain has TRBV5-1 and TRBJ2-3, with D uncertain. V lost 0 bases and J 6 bases, leaving 8 bases between the germline ends. The CDR3 runs to 13 residues. Germline values: CDR1 SGHRS, CDR2 YFSETQ. CDR3 nucleotides: TGCGCCAGCAGCTTGGAACTTGCGGATACGCAGTATTTT. It specifies CASSLELADTQYF.

This clone has a single count. CDR3 DNA: TGTGCCAGCAGTTCCGACAGGGAAGGCCGGCCCCAGCATTTT. Its translation is CASSSDREGRPQHF. The J gene is TRBJ1-5, the V gene TRBV7-9; 7 bases fit TRBD1. This CDR3 has 14 residues. The V and J ends lost 6 bases and 9 bases, in that order; junction bases with no gene match: 11. Germline CDR1 reads SEHNR; CDR2 reads FQNEAQ (reference sequence).

The rearrangement uses TRBV5-1 and TRBJ2-6; D unclear. V shed 1 base and J shed 4 bases, with 21 bases lying between them. In germline, CDR1 is SGHRS, CDR2 YFSETQ. The CDR3 is made up of 19 amino acids. The CDR3 region has the DNA TGCGCCAGCAGCTTGAGGAGTCGTGGGCAGCTCGCGGGGGCCAACGTCCTGACTTTC. It yields the protein CASSLRSRGQLAGANVLTF.

The chain carries TRBV19 and TRBJ2-1, with a weak D call TRBD1 (5 bases). Germline assignment: CDR1 LNHDA and CDR2 SQIVND (reference sequence). Trimming removed 1 base from V and 8 bases from J, with 9 bases in between. The CDR3 loop spans 13 amino acids. In nucleotides, the CDR3 is TGTGCCAGTAGTATAGGCAGGGCCTATGAGCAGTTCTTC. Protein product: CASSIGRAYEQFF.

The CDR3 DNA reads as TGCGCCAGCAGCTTGGCTGAGGGCGGCGCCCGCTACGAGCAGTACTTC. It codes for CASSLAEGGARYEQYF. The chain carries TRBV5-1 and TRBJ2-7; tentatively, D is TRBD2 (5 bases). The V end was cut by 0 bases, the J end by 3 bases, with 16 bases between. The CDR3 is 16 residues long. Germline V gives CDR1 SGHRS, CDR2 YFSETQ.

Only a few counts were recorded for this clone. The genes are TRBV7-9 and TRBJ1-2; D is unresolved. The CDR3 length is 13 residues. V was trimmed by 5 bases and J by 3 bases, leaving 10 bases between them. Germline values: CDR1 SEHNR, CDR2 FQNEAQ (reference sequence). This chain's CDR3 is CASSLPGHYGYTF. CDR3 coding DNA: TGTGCCAGCAGCCTGCCGGGCCACTATGGCTACACCTTC.

The CDR3 sequence is CASSPRTAGANVLTF. Written as DNA, the CDR3 is TGTGCCAGTAGTCCCCGGACAGCCGGGGCCAACGTCCTGACTTTC. The chain recombines TRBV19 with TRBJ2-6; a possible D gene is TRBD1 (6 bases). Deletions cut 5 bases from V and 4 bases from J, with 12 bases between. CDR1 is LNHDA, CDR2 SQIVND, per germline (reference sequence). This CDR3 is 15 amino acids long.

The rearrangement links TRBV28 to TRBJ2-7; no clear D gene. The CDR3 totals 11 residues. The germline gives CDR1 MDHEN, CDR2 SYDVKM. The germline V and J ends were trimmed by 5 bases and 7 bases, with 9 bases remaining between them. The CDR3 region is CASSRSSEQYF. The DNA for the CDR3 is TGTGCCAGCAGTAGGTCGAGTGAGCAGTACTTC.

CDR3 DNA sequence: TGTGCCAGCAGTTTCCACGGGCAGGGGCTTCGCTATGGCTACACCTTC. Its protein is CASSFHGQGLRYGYTF. The chain has TRBV27 and TRBJ1-2; perhaps TRBD1 as D (6 bases). Trimming removed 3 bases from V and 4 bases from J, with 18 bases in between. The CDR3 is 16 amino acids. Germline V lookup: CDR1 MNHEY, CDR2 SMNVEV (reference sequence).

This chain joins TRBV7-9 and TRBJ1-2; D gene ambiguous. V gave up 4 bases and J gave up 4 bases, with 13 bases separating them. The CDR3 is made up of 14 amino acids. Germline CDR1 SEHNR, CDR2 FQNEAQ (reference sequence). The CDR3 bases are TGTGCCAGCAGCTCAGAGCCCTACCTCTATGGCTACACCTTC. As protein: CASSSEPYLYGYTF.

The V gene is TRBV5-4, the J gene TRBJ2-1; D possibly corresponds to TRBD2 (5 bases). This CDR3 has 15 residues. The germline gives CDR1 SGHNT, CDR2 YYREEE (reference sequence). The V and J ends lost 3 bases and 0 bases respectively, with 10 bases between them. The chain's CDR3 is CASSSEGSSYNEQFF. Here the CDR3 DNA reads TGTGCCAGCAGCTCCGAGGGCAGCTCCTACAATGAGCAGTTCTTC.

This chain joins TRBV6-6 and TRBJ2-7; D call uncertain. Per germline, CDR1 MNHNY and CDR2 SVGAGI (reference sequence). The CDR3 spans 12 residues. V lost 6 bases and J lost 3, with 9 bases in between. CDR3 nucleotides: TGTGCCAGCAGCTCGATACGCTACGAGCAGTACTTC. This translates into CASSSIRYEQYF.